This TCR beta chain was sequenced in a study of blood T cell repertoires in COVID-19. About the research overall: Sources were T cells, B-cell-depleted T cells, or PBMCs; the material itself was cDNA or gDNA.

Repertoires were generated with immunoSEQ multiplex PCR, while TCRdb's copy carries only in-frame clones and drops some. The sample yields some 45,000 clones, 83% seen once. This clone was counted once. The receptor was isolated from a man older than 75 in a cohort sampled during active COVID-19. Sequenced sample: peripheral blood.

DNA for the CDR3: TGCGCCAGCAGCCAAGATTACAGGGTGTATGTGAGCGAGCAGTACTTC. Its protein product is CASSQDYRVYVSEQYF. The gene calls are TRBV4-3 and TRBJ2-7, with D perhaps matching TRBD1 (6 bases). This CDR3 contains 16 residues. Trimming took off 0 bases at V and 6 bases at J, with 18 bases between the two ends. Germline V lookup: CDR1 LGHNA, CDR2 YSLEER.